The 10 T cell receptor beta chains below were found in one sample sequenced in a study of Graves' ophthalmopathy and Graves' hyperthyroidism (dated by TCRdb to the late 2010s). Instrument used: Illumina HiSeq 2000. For repertoire sequencing, the TCR beta CDR3 regions were amplified from RNA transcripts. The first round of RT-PCR was done with HTBI primers and the Qiagen OneStep RT-PCR kit, and was followed by a second round of multiplex PCR, then size selection and purification. Starting from the raw public reads, TCRdb applied fastp trimming at Q25, assembled clones with MiXCR and retained in-frame beta chains. A single entry per CDR3 protein holds the most common genes and DNA from its merged rows. The sample table lists about 200,000 distinct CDR3 sequences, under 30% of them with a count of one. The ten largest clones take up about 9.1% of the sample. Material: peripheral blood. All receptors come from a man aged 45-65 years with Graves' ophthalmopathy. Donor details come from another sample of the same person, matched by shared clones.

This clonotype came up many times. The chain links TRBV20-1 to TRBJ2-7, with 8 bases aligning to TRBD2. Trimming removed 2 bases from V and 4 bases from J; junction bases left unmatched: 7. Per germline, CDR1 DFQATT and CDR2 SNEGSKA (reference sequence). CDR3 length: 14 amino acids. This CDR3 is CSARSQSGSYEQYF. CDR3 sequence (DNA): TGCAGTGCTAGATCCCAGAGCGGGAGTTACGAGCAGTACTTC.

Comment on this clonotype: The germline gene is not matched at one end of the junction; a read error may be the cause. J is TRBJ2-7 and V is TRBV11-2, with TRBD1 identical over 7 bases. Germline V gives CDR1 SGHAT, CDR2 FQNNGV. This CDR3 has 13 amino acids. The CDR3 nucleotides read TGTGTCAGCAGCCGGCAGGGGGTTTACGAGCAGTACTTC. Amino acid sequence: CVSSRQGVYEQYF.

This clonotype was seen a handful of times. The rearrangement joins TRBV28 to TRBJ2-7, with D possibly being TRBD1 (6 bases). V shed 6 bases and J shed 0 bases, with 15 bases lying between them. The CDR3 length is 15 residues. From germline, CDR1 is MDHEN and CDR2 SYDVKM. The CDR3 DNA sequence: TGTGCCAGCAGCACAACAGGGATAAGCTCCTACGAGCAGTACTTC. Translated: CASSTTGISSYEQYF.

The V gene is TRBV10-3, the J gene TRBJ1-1; maybe TRBD1 (5 bases). This CDR3 comprises 16 residues. Germline V CDR1 and CDR2: ENHRY, SYGVKD. V was cut by 0 bases and J by 5 bases, with 16 bases left in between. The CDR3 loop is CAISESYGTAETEAFF. The CDR3 DNA sequence: TGTGCCATCAGTGAGTCCTACGGGACTGCTGAAACTGAAGCTTTCTTT.

The gene calls are TRBV6-2 or TRBV6-3 and TRBJ1-6; D possibly corresponds to TRBD1 (5 bases). The CDR3 has 13 amino acids. Trimming took off 2 bases at V and 18 bases at J, with 17 bases between the two ends. In germline, CDR1 is MNHEY, CDR2 SVGEGT. In nucleotides, the CDR3 is TGTGCCAGCAGTTACGGTTGGGGGATCGTCTCCCACTTT. Translated: CASSYGWGIVSHF.

Ten or more counts support this clonotype. At one end the junction does not follow the germline gene, possibly because of a read error. The chain employs TRBV15 and TRBJ1-5; D possibly corresponds to TRBD1 (5 bases). The germline V gene has CDR1 LNHNV and CDR2 YYDKDF (reference sequence). This CDR3 region has 15 residues. The CDR3 is CATSKDPGSSQPQHF. For the CDR3, the DNA is TGTGCCACCAGCAAAGACCCAGGGAGCAGTCAGCCCCAGCATTTT.

V and J are TRBV10-3 and TRBJ2-3, with 7 bases lining up with TRBD2. The CDR3 consists of 18 residues. V was pared by 4 bases and J by 0 bases, with 13 bases of the junction left unmatched. The germline V gene has CDR1 ENHRY and CDR2 SYGVKD. CDR3 sequence (DNA): TGTGCCATCAGTGGGGCTAGCGGACTCAAACATAGCACAGATACGCAGTATTTT. Protein product: CAISGASGLKHSTDTQYF.

This clonotype was recorded many times. The chain links TRBV20-1 to TRBJ1-5, with D tentatively TRBD1 (5 bases). The CDR3 length is 15 residues. Trimming shortened V by 5 bases and J by 2 bases, and 16 bases separated the two germline ends. Germline lookup yields CDR1 DFQATT and CDR2 SNEGSKA (reference sequence). In nucleotides, the CDR3 is TGCAGTGCTTCGGGACTGGGAGATGGCAATCAGCCCCAGCATTTT. It encodes CSASGLGDGNQPQHF.

This clonotype occurred a few times. V and J are TRBV6-5 and TRBJ2-5, with D possibly matching TRBD1 (5 bases). Germline V gene sequence: CDR1 MNHEY, CDR2 SVGAGI. V was shortened by 0 bases and J by 4 bases, with 9 bases between the two germline ends. The length of the CDR3 is 14 residues. The CDR3: CASSYSRRGETQYF. Here the CDR3 DNA reads TGTGCCAGCAGTTACTCGAGAAGGGGAGAGACCCAGTACTTC.

This chain joins TRBV12-3 or TRBV12-4 and TRBJ2-5; D might be TRBD1 or TRBD2, each matching 5 bases. CDR3 length equals 12 residues. V was clipped by 5 bases and J by 7 bases, with 11 bases between them. The DNA for the CDR3 is TGTGCCAGCAGTCTGACAGAGGGGACCCAGTACTTC. It is translated as CASSLTEGTQYF.